This TCR beta chain was observed in a study of T cells in Graves' hyperthyroidism and ophthalmopathy. From germline, CDR1 is MDHEN and CDR2 SYDVKM. CDR3 length equals 15 residues. Each diagnosis was grounded in clinical symptoms, serum thyroxine and TRAb, thyroid ultrasound, and orbital computed tomography. From 8.5 to 10 ml of fresh peripheral blood, PBMCs were isolated. Template material for amplifying TCR beta CDR3 regions consisted of RNA transcripts. Researchers ran a first-round RT-PCR on the TCR CDR3 using the HTBI primer set. TCRdb used MiXCR to reprocess the multiplex PCR reads, holding one entry per CDR3 protein. Here the sample spans some 320,000 distinct CDR3 sequences, about 13% being singletons. Remarks on this clonotype: Sequence at one end of the junction differs from germline and may be a read error.

This receptor was taken from a woman in her thirties or forties with Graves' ophthalmopathy. Sequencing was done on a sample of blood. J is TRBJ2-7 and V is TRBV28; the match to TRBD2 covers 7 bases. The CDR3 coding sequence is TGTGCCAGCATTTTAGCGGGTCCCAAGACGAGCGAGCAGTACTTC. Translated: CASILAGPKTSEQYF.